The 11 T cell receptor beta chains reported below all come from one sample, sequenced in a study of OX40 agonist ivuxolimab in advanced cancers. Library generation was performed with the immunoSEQ multiplex PCR assay. The table comes from immuneACCESS by way of TCRdb, which keeps in-frame sequences with V and J called. Part of the clones is missing from these tables; in studies checked, under half for an unresolved V gene and the rest for unknown reasons. The sample table records 70,000 or so clones; around 89% of these occur just once. The ten largest clones take up about 0.99% of the sample. Sequences were derived from CD4+ or CD8+ T cells sorted from blood, sampled in a trial of the OX40 agonist ivuxolimab. All receptors come from an adult with an advanced solid tumor such as melanoma, head and neck, liver or kidney cancer.

CDR3 nucleotide sequence: TGTGCCAGTAGTATTGTACAGGAATTGGGCAATGAGCAGTTCTTC. This translates into CASSIVQELGNEQFF. V gene TRBV19 combines with J gene TRBJ2-1; weak D call: TRBD1 (5 bases). V lost 3 bases, J lost 6 bases, and 15 bases lay in between. CDR1 and CDR2 from the germline V gene are LNHDA and SQIVND (reference sequence). This CDR3 is 15 amino acids long.

This clone has only a few counts. The chain links TRBV6-4 to TRBJ2-7; 12 positions agree with TRBD2. Looked up from germline, CDR1 is MRHNA and CDR2 is SNTAGT. The V segment lost 6 bases and the J segment 1 base; nucleotides outside the gene matches: 4. The CDR3 spans 15 residues. This chain's CDR3 is CASRATSGGSYEQYF. CDR3 nucleotide sequence: TGTGCCAGCAGGGCAACTAGCGGGGGGTCCTACGAGCAGTACTTC.

For the CDR3, the DNA is TGTGCCAGCAGCCGCCAGGGGGGGACTAATGAAAAACTGTTTTTT. It yields the protein CASSRQGGTNEKLFF. The chain uses TRBV9 and TRBJ1-4, with 7 bases matching TRBD1. The CDR3 extends over 15 amino acids. CDR1 SGDLS and CDR2 YYNGEE come from the germline V gene. With V trimmed by 4 bases and J by 2 bases, 5 bases remained unmatched.

This chain uses TRBV2 with TRBJ1-2; TRBD1 matches at 7 bases. The length of the CDR3 is 13 residues. Trimming cost V 6 bases and J 4 bases; bases outside gene matches: 5. The germline V gene has CDR1 SNHLY and CDR2 FYNNEI. CDR3 DNA: TGTGCCAGCAGGGGGGACAGTTTCTATGGCTACACCTTC. Its translation is CASRGDSFYGYTF.

The chain is built from TRBV10-2 and TRBJ2-3; 9 bases map to TRBD2. Unmatched junction bases numbered 6, after V lost 8 bases and J lost 3 bases. From germline, CDR1 is WSHSY and CDR2 SAAADI. The CDR3 has 14 residues. The CDR3 nucleotides read TGCGCCAGCTCCGGGACTAGCACTACAGATACGCAGTATTTT. This translates into CASSGTSTTDTQYF.

This clone showed up just once. The genes are TRBV27 and TRBJ1-4, with D possibly matching TRBD1 (5 bases). Deletions cut 8 bases from V and 2 bases from J, with 9 bases between. Germline assignment: CDR1 MNHEY and CDR2 SMNVEV (reference sequence). The CDR3 sequence is 13 residues long. The CDR3 sequence is CASSGATNEKLFF. The CDR3, as DNA: TGTGCCAGCTCCGGGGCTACTAATGAAAAACTGTTTTTT.

The rearrangement links TRBV7-8 to TRBJ2-3; D is perhaps TRBD2 (5 bases). This CDR3 comprises 15 residues. In germline, CDR1 is SGHVS, CDR2 FQNEAQ. V lost 2 bases and J 5 bases, leaving 14 bases between the germline ends. The CDR3 bases are TGTGCCAGCAGCTTAACTGGGAGTTACGGAGATACGCAGTATTTT. Its translation is CASSLTGSYGDTQYF.

V gene TRBV7-9 combines with J gene TRBJ2-3; 7 nucleotides agree with TRBD1. The CDR3 length is 15 residues. V gave up 5 bases and J gave up 4 bases; unmatched junction bases: 9. In germline, CDR1 is SEHNR, CDR2 FQNEAQ (reference sequence). The DNA for the CDR3 is TGTGCCAGCAGCCTGGGGGACAGCTCGCCAGATACGCAGTATTTT. Protein product: CASSLGDSSPDTQYF.

The chain has TRBV5-1 and TRBJ2-5; TRBD2 matches 10 bases. Germline V lookup: CDR1 SGHRS, CDR2 YFSETQ. CDR3 length: 15 amino acids. J gave up 5 bases and V 4 bases, and 8 bases lay outside the gene matches. CDR3 in amino acids: CASSGGTSATETQYF. DNA for the CDR3: TGCGCCAGCAGCGGAGGGACTAGCGCCACGGAGACCCAGTACTTC.

V gene TRBV9 combines with J gene TRBJ2-7; maybe TRBD1 (5 bases). This CDR3 is 15 amino acids long. CDR1 SGDLS and CDR2 YYNGEE come from the germline V gene. With 0 bases removed from V and 2 bases from J, the gap between germline ends came to 12 bases. The CDR3 nucleotides are TGTGCCAGCAGCGTAGCCCCCCTAGGGGCCTACGAGCAGTACTTC. As protein: CASSVAPLGAYEQYF.

The chain employs TRBV18 and TRBJ2-3; no firm D call. Germline CDR1 and CDR2: KGHSH and LQKENI. Trimming took off 3 bases at V and 6 bases at J, with 13 bases between the two ends. This CDR3 has 14 residues. CDR3 sequence: CASSPPTRTDTQYF. The CDR3 bases are TGTGCCAGCTCACCCCCTACCCGGACGGATACGCAGTATTTT.